This is a list of T cell receptor beta chains from one sample in a study of T cell responses to AZD1222 COVID-19 vaccine. The repertoire was sequenced with immunoSEQ multiplex PCR; TCRdb's copy has only in-frame clones and lacks some. The sample includes around 190,000 clones, roughly 90% of them seen just once. The sequences come from peripheral blood, collected 28 days after the second AZD1222 dose. The receptor set was obtained from an adult who received the AZD1222 COVID-19 vaccine. Both conserved end residues are part of each CDR3. The order of the fields is CDR3 protein, CDR3 DNA, V gene, D gene, J gene, clone size. The D gene is left open where the match is weak. Clone sizes are given selectively: once, few, many, or a class where the clone is expanded.

cdr3_aa: CAWNYIEGEKLFF; cdr3_nt: TGTGCCTGGAATTACATAGAGGGTGAAAAACTGTTTTTT; v_call: TRBV30; d_call: -; j_call: TRBJ1-4; clone_size: -
cdr3_aa: CASSHPGAYGYTF; cdr3_nt: TGTGCCAGCAGTCACCCCGGGGCTTATGGCTACACCTTC; v_call: TRBV6-4; d_call: -; j_call: TRBJ1-2; clone_size: -
cdr3_aa: CASSLSGGFSYNSPLHF; cdr3_nt: TGTGCCAGCAGTTTATCGGGGGGTTTCAGTTATAATTCACCCCTCCACTTT; v_call: TRBV27; d_call: -; j_call: TRBJ1-6; clone_size: -
cdr3_aa: CASSLTLGNTIYF; cdr3_nt: TGTGCCAGCAGTCTGACTCTGGGAAACACCATATATTTT; v_call: TRBV6-5; d_call: -; j_call: TRBJ1-3; clone_size: -
cdr3_aa: CASSLGGLGSYNEQFF; cdr3_nt: TGTGCCAGCAGCTTGGGAGGGCTAGGCTCCTACAATGAGCAGTTCTTC; v_call: TRBV7-2; d_call: TRBD2; j_call: TRBJ2-1; clone_size: -
cdr3_aa: CASSHSGRGNTGELFF; cdr3_nt: TGTGCCAGCAGTCATAGCGGGAGGGGCAACACCGGGGAGCTGTTTTTT; v_call: TRBV11-2; d_call: TRBD2; j_call: TRBJ2-2; clone_size: -
cdr3_aa: CASSPRQGYTDTQYF; cdr3_nt: TGTGCCAGCAGCCCGAGACAGGGCTACACAGATACGCAGTATTTT; v_call: TRBV5-8; d_call: TRBD1; j_call: TRBJ2-3; clone_size: once
cdr3_aa: CASSQELLSDRRNGYTF; cdr3_nt: TGTGCCAGCAGCCAAGAGTTACTATCGGACAGACGGAATGGCTACACCTTC; v_call: TRBV14; d_call: -; j_call: TRBJ1-2; clone_size: -
cdr3_aa: CAWTSKFTGFNSPLHF; cdr3_nt: TGTGCCTGGACCTCGAAATTTACGGGGTTTAATTCACCCCTCCACTTT; v_call: TRBV30; d_call: -; j_call: TRBJ1-6; clone_size: -
cdr3_aa: CASSQDPNRGSNSPLHF; cdr3_nt: TGCGCCAGCAGCCAAGACCCCAACAGGGGAAGTAATTCACCCCTCCACTTT; v_call: TRBV4-1; d_call: TRBD1; j_call: TRBJ1-6; clone_size: -
cdr3_aa: CASSFSSGQTEAFF; cdr3_nt: TGTGCCAGCAGCTTCTCTTCGGGTCAGACTGAAGCTTTCTTT; v_call: TRBV5-5; d_call: -; j_call: TRBJ1-1; clone_size: -
cdr3_aa: CASSPVGRGIDEQYF; cdr3_nt: TGTGCCAGCAGCCCTGTAGGCAGGGGGATTGACGAGCAGTACTTC; v_call: TRBV7-2; d_call: TRBD1; j_call: TRBJ2-7; clone_size: -
cdr3_aa: CASSSYGTSGRFYEQFF; cdr3_nt: TGTGCCAGTAGTTCTTACGGGACTAGCGGGAGGTTCTATGAGCAGTTCTTC; v_call: TRBV19; d_call: TRBD2; j_call: TRBJ2-1; clone_size: -
cdr3_aa: CASNTPRTGGYEQYF; cdr3_nt: TGTGCCAGCAACACGCCGAGGACAGGGGGCTACGAGCAGTACTTC; v_call: TRBV21-1; d_call: -; j_call: TRBJ2-7; clone_size: -
cdr3_aa: CARQGSGNTIYF; cdr3_nt: TGTGCCAGGCAGGGGTCGGGAAACACCATATATTTT; v_call: TRBV6-5; d_call: -; j_call: TRBJ1-3; clone_size: -
cdr3_aa: CASSQDVQGGTDTQYF; cdr3_nt: TGCGCCAGCAGCCAAGATGTCCAGGGTGGGACAGATACGCAGTATTTT; v_call: TRBV4-3; d_call: -; j_call: TRBJ2-3; clone_size: -
cdr3_aa: CASSRGGNANTEAFF; cdr3_nt: TGTGCCAGCAGCCGCGGGGGAAACGCGAACACTGAAGCTTTCTTT; v_call: TRBV6-5; d_call: -; j_call: TRBJ1-1; clone_size: -
cdr3_aa: CASSLENSYSGNTIYF; cdr3_nt: TGTGCCAGCAGCTTGGAAAATTCGTACTCTGGAAACACCATATATTTT; v_call: TRBV5-5; d_call: -; j_call: TRBJ1-3; clone_size: -
cdr3_aa: CASRGQKLTGELFF; cdr3_nt: TGTGCCAGCAGGGGACAGAAGCTCACCGGGGAGCTGTTTTTT; v_call: TRBV6-5; d_call: TRBD1; j_call: TRBJ2-2; clone_size: few
cdr3_aa: CASSQGNSPSGELFF; cdr3_nt: TGCGCCAGCAGCCAAGGAAACTCCCCCTCCGGGGAGCTGTTTTTT; v_call: TRBV4-1; d_call: -; j_call: TRBJ2-2; clone_size: -
cdr3_aa: CASSSPKGQAKNQPQHF; cdr3_nt: TGTGCCAGCAGTTCACCCAAGGGACAGGCGAAAAATCAGCCCCAGCATTTT; v_call: TRBV28; d_call: TRBD1; j_call: TRBJ1-5; clone_size: -
cdr3_aa: CASSPSPGPSVWELFF; cdr3_nt: TGTGCCAGCAGCCCCAGCCCGGGACCCAGTGTCTGGGAGCTGTTTTTT; v_call: TRBV9; d_call: -; j_call: TRBJ2-2; clone_size: -
cdr3_aa: CASEVGGGHTDTQYF; cdr3_nt: TGTGCCAGCGAGGTAGGGGGAGGGCACACGGATACGCAGTATTTT; v_call: TRBV6-5; d_call: -; j_call: TRBJ2-3; clone_size: -